This T cell receptor (beta chain) was found in a study of blood T cell repertoires in COVID-19. Study overall: Acute-phase and convalescent COVID-19 samples originated in the United States, Italy and Spain. T cells, B-cell-depleted T cells, or PBMCs supplied cDNA or gDNA.

V was pared by 3 bases and J by 4 bases, with 13 bases between. The CDR3 has 15 amino acids. Germline CDR1 LNHNV, CDR2 YYDKDF (reference sequence). Repertoires were generated with immunoSEQ multiplex PCR, while TCRdb's copy carries only in-frame clones and drops some. The data contain 450,000 to 500,000 clones, around 85% of them singletons. The TCR sequence derives from a human donor in a cohort sampled during active COVID-19. The genes are TRBV15 and TRBJ2-1, with D perhaps matching TRBD1 (6 bases). The sequencing input was peripheral blood. This CDR3 reads CATSRSQGLYNEQFF. CDR3 bases: TGTGCCACCAGCAGGTCGCAGGGGCTTTACAATGAGCAGTTCTTC.